This TCR beta chain is from a study of CD8 T cells in Susac syndrome. This CDR3 spans 15 amino acids. With V trimmed by 2 bases and J by 6 bases, 9 bases remained unmatched. Germline CDR1 is SGHTA and CDR2 is FQGNSA. Reverse transcription of roughly 0.5 to 1 ug RNA used random hexamers. One entry per CDR3 protein, called by TCRdb with MiXCR from the immunoSEQ multiplex PCR reads. The sample has 90,000 to 110,000 distinct CDR3 sequences, around 97% seen once. This clonotype occurred once. Source material: CD4+ T cells from PBMCs. V usage is TRBV7-2 and J usage is TRBJ2-7, with 8 bases matching TRBD1. This clonotype was sampled from a human donor in good health. CDR3: CASSLIAQGASEQYF. DNA of the CDR3: TGTGCCAGCAGCTTAATAGCTCAGGGGGCGTCCGAGCAGTACTTC.